Listed below are T cell receptor beta chains from one sample, sequenced in a study of circulating and synovial CD4+ cells in juvenile arthritis. Measured with immunoSEQ multiplex PCR; TCRdb has only the in-frame clones, and not every one. Here the sample spans around 16,000 clones, around 91% being singletons. Material: CD4+ T cells from blood. The receptors here all came from a human donor with juvenile idiopathic arthritis. The CDR3 runs from the conserved cysteine through the conserved F or W. D genes are given only for firm matches. Expanded clones get a size class; other rows say once, few or many, or leave the size out.

d_call	clone_size	v_call	j_call	cdr3_aa	cdr3_nt
TRBD1	NA	TRBV5-1	TRBJ2-3	CASSIGGTGVGDTQYF	TGCGCCAGCAGCATTGGCGGGACAGGGGTAGGAGATACGCAGTATTTT
NA	NA	TRBV27	TRBJ2-1	CASSFGNEQFF	TGTGCCAGCAGTTTCGGCAATGAGCAGTTCTTC
NA	once	TRBV11-2	TRBJ1-5	CASSRDRYNQPQHF	TGTGCCAGCAGCCGTGACAGGTACAATCAGCCCCAGCATTTT
TRBD1	once	TRBV5-5	TRBJ1-1	CASSLGNRGFGLTTEAFF	TGTGCCAGCAGCTTGGGGAACAGGGGATTCGGATTGACCACTGAAGCTTTCTTT
NA	NA	TRBV18	TRBJ2-7	CASSPTGYEQYF	TGTGCCAGCTCACCAACAGGGTACGAGCAGTACTTC
TRBD1	NA	TRBV18	TRBJ1-1	CASSSQGQGVAPRRTEAFF	TGTGCCAGCTCATCACAAGGACAGGGTGTGGCACCCAGACGTACTGAAGCTTTCTTT
NA	NA	TRBV7-9	TRBJ1-1	CASSLSGGTEAFF	TGTGCCAGCAGCTTATCCGGAGGGACTGAAGCTTTCTTT
TRBD1	NA	TRBV7-2	TRBJ2-2	CASSLTGTNTGELFF	TGTGCCAGCAGCTTGACAGGGACGAACACCGGGGAGCTGTTTTTT
TRBD1	NA	TRBV19	TRBJ1-4	CASSISGTGNEKLFF	TGTGCCAGTAGTATCTCCGGGACAGGGAACGAAAAACTGTTTTTT
NA	NA	TRBV6-5	TRBJ1-1	CASRDSRKNTEAFF	TGTGCCAGCAGGGACAGTCGTAAGAACACTGAAGCTTTCTTT
NA	NA	TRBV10-3	TRBJ2-1	CAINHGAYNEQFF	TGTGCCATCAATCACGGGGCCTACAATGAGCAGTTCTTC
NA	NA	TRBV5-1	TRBJ2-2	CASSLDLVLFF	TGCGCCAGCAGCTTGGACTTGGTGCTGTTTTTT
TRBD2	NA	TRBV5-4	TRBJ2-7	CASSSKLGAGGPHEQYF	TGTGCCAGCAGCTCCAAGTTGGGAGCGGGGGGGCCCCACGAGCAGTACTTC
NA	NA	TRBV30	TRBJ2-2	CAWSRSYRELFF	TGTGCCTGGAGCAGGTCGTATAGGGAGCTGTTTTTT
NA	NA	TRBV28	TRBJ2-3	CASTWRTSTDTQYF	TGTGCCAGCACATGGCGGACTAGCACAGATACGCAGTATTTT
TRBD1	NA	TRBV30	TRBJ2-3	CAWIRTGGTDTQYF	TGTGCCTGGATTAGGACAGGGGGCACAGATACGCAGTATTTT
TRBD2	NA	TRBV19	TRBJ2-2	CASKLGGGYTGELFF	TGTGCCAGTAAGCTGGGGGGGGGATACACCGGGGAGCTGTTTTTT
TRBD2	NA	TRBV5-4	TRBJ2-5	CASSWGLAGGEETQYF	TGTGCCAGCAGCTGGGGACTAGCGGGGGGGGAAGAGACCCAGTACTTC
NA	NA	TRBV6-5	TRBJ2-7	CASSLQGLGPYEQYF	TGTGCCAGCAGTCTCCAGGGGTTGGGACCTTACGAGCAGTACTTC
TRBD1	NA	TRBV7-2	TRBJ1-1	CASRGDREGYAEAFF	TGTGCCAGCAGGGGGGACAGGGAGGGGTACGCTGAAGCTTTCTTT
NA	NA	TRBV21-1	TRBJ1-4	CASRGGTGPLPHEKLFF	TGTGCCAGCAGAGGGGGGACAGGCCCTCTTCCCCACGAAAAACTGTTTTTT
TRBD2	NA	TRBV7-9	TRBJ2-3	CASSTGLAGVSDTQYF	TGTGCCAGCAGCACAGGACTAGCGGGGGTGTCAGATACGCAGTATTTT
TRBD1	NA	TRBV5-4	TRBJ1-2	CASSLGQGAPRNYGYTF	TGTGCCAGCAGCTTGGGACAGGGGGCGCCTCGGAACTATGGCTACACCTTC
TRBD1	NA	TRBV29-1	TRBJ1-2	CSVDRGSYGYTF	TGCAGCGTCGACAGGGGGTCCTATGGCTACACCTTC
TRBD1	NA	TRBV5-6	TRBJ2-3	CASSYSGGADTQYF	TGTGCCAGCAGCTACTCAGGGGGAGCAGATACGCAGTATTTT
NA	NA	TRBV7-2	TRBJ2-7	CASSLEGHLYEQYF	TGTGCCAGCAGCTTAGAGGGACACCTCTACGAGCAGTACTTC
NA	NA	TRBV2	TRBJ1-1	CASSEARAAEAFF	TGTGCCAGCAGTGAAGCCAGGGCGGCTGAAGCTTTCTTT
TRBD2	NA	TRBV10-2	TRBJ2-1	CASSEWTSGANEQFF	TGCGCCAGCAGTGAGTGGACTAGCGGGGCCAATGAGCAGTTCTTC
NA	NA	TRBV18	TRBJ2-3	CASSPPRAGSTDTQYF	TGTGCCAGCTCACCACCGAGGGCGGGGAGCACAGATACGCAGTATTTT
NA	NA	TRBV27	TRBJ2-7	CASSPGLLLYEQYF	TGTGCCAGCAGTCCGGGACTCCTACTCTACGAGCAGTACTTC
NA	NA	TRBV27	TRBJ2-2	CASRLRGSGELFF	TGTGCCAGCAGGCTCAGGGGATCCGGGGAGCTGTTTTTT
NA	NA	TRBV27	TRBJ1-1	CASSLRGRMNTEAFF	TGTGCCAGCAGTTTACGGGGTAGGATGAACACTGAAGCTTTCTTT
NA	NA	TRBV10-3	TRBJ2-2	CAISVGTNTGELFF	TGTGCCATCAGTGTCGGGACGAACACCGGGGAGCTGTTTTTT
TRBD2	NA	TRBV7-2	TRBJ2-1	CASSPAGGGVSNEQFF	TGTGCCAGCAGCCCAGCGGGCGGGGGAGTATCCAATGAGCAGTTCTTC
TRBD2	NA	TRBV4-3	TRBJ2-3	CASSLELAGPVSTDTQYF	TGCGCCAGCAGCCTGGAACTAGCGGGACCGGTTAGCACAGATACGCAGTATTTT
NA	NA	TRBV19	TRBJ1-1	CASRHWEGEAFF	TGTGCCAGTAGGCACTGGGAGGGTGAAGCTTTCTTT
NA	NA	TRBV5-4	TRBJ1-5	CASSFDGSHQPQHF	TGTGCCAGCAGCTTTGACGGGTCTCATCAGCCCCAGCATTTT
TRBD1	NA	TRBV10-3	TRBJ2-7	CASGQGGDEQYF	TGTGCCTCCGGACAGGGCGGGGACGAGCAGTACTTC
TRBD1	NA	TRBV27	TRBJ1-1	CASIRTGTVKNTEAFF	TGTGCCAGCATACGGACCGGGACAGTAAAGAACACTGAAGCTTTCTTT
NA	NA	TRBV2	TRBJ1-2	CASSGNRIDGYTF	TGTGCCAGCAGTGGTAACAGGATAGATGGCTACACCTTC
TRBD1	NA	TRBV7-3	TRBJ2-2	CASSLRGTANTGELFF	TGTGCCAGCAGCTTAAGGGGGACAGCAAACACCGGGGAGCTGTTTTTT
NA	few	TRBV11-2	TRBJ1-1	CASSLVQGGTEAFF	TGTGCCAGCAGCTTAGTCCAGGGTGGGACTGAAGCTTTCTTT
TRBD1	NA	TRBV27	TRBJ2-7	CASRRTGSYEQYF	TGTGCCAGCAGAAGGACAGGCTCCTACGAGCAGTACTTC
TRBD2	NA	TRBV6-1	TRBJ2-1	CASSARLAGLYNEQFF	TGTGCCAGCAGTGCCAGACTAGCGGGTCTCTACAATGAGCAGTTCTTC